This T cell receptor (beta chain) was recovered during a study of blood T cell repertoires in COVID-19. Measured with immunoSEQ multiplex PCR; TCRdb has only the in-frame clones, and not every one. Among approximately 270,000 clones listed, 70% to 90% were seen once. Germline V gives CDR1 MNHNS, CDR2 SASEGT. The ends were cut back, 7 bases at V and 5 bases at J, with 8 bases in the middle. The CDR3 sequence is 11 residues long. The age range of participants was about 18 to 95 years, with residence in around 22 US areas. The genes are TRBV6-1 and TRBJ2-5, with D unclear. The receptor was derived from a woman aged 50 to 60 who had recovered from COVID-19. Sequencing was done on a sample of PBMCs or T cells enriched from blood (not recorded which). As DNA, the CDR3 is TGTGCCAGCAAAACCCGGGAGACCCAGTACTTC. This translates into CASKTRETQYF.